A selection of T cell receptor beta chains follows, all from one sample in a study of T-cell reconstitution after alpha-beta-depleted transplantation in children. Each CDR3 protein is one row after TCRdb ran MiXCR on the PCR reads. The profile shows about 400,000 distinct CDR3 sequences, around 15% of them singletons. The specimen comprised PBMCs, mostly from graft donor cells, sampled 360 days after TCRalphabeta/CD19-depleted stem cell transplant. These receptors came from a boy younger than two who had a stem cell transplant for Wiskott-Aldrich syndrome, so the T cells may come from the graft donor. Each CDR3 is given with its conserved first and last residue. A D gene is named only where the DNA matches it firmly. Clone size is stated in some rows and not others, as once, few, many or a class when expanded.

>TRBV12-3/TRBV12-4|-|TRBJ2-5|-
TGTGCCAGCTCCTACCGCCGGAGGGCTCTATGGGAGACCCAGTACTTC
CASSYRRRALWETQYF
>TRBV28|-|TRBJ1-5|-
TGTGCCAGCAGTTCCTTGATGCCCCAGCATTTT
CASSSLMPQHF
>TRBV7-2|-|TRBJ2-7|-
TGTGCCAGCAGCTTAGTTGGACAGTCCCTATACTACGAGCAGTACTTC
CASSLVGQSLYYEQYF
>TRBV9|TRBD1|TRBJ2-2|-
TGTGCCAGCAGCGTAGGACCACAGGGGGGGAACACCGGGGAGCTGTTTTTT
CASSVGPQGGNTGELFF
>TRBV5-1|TRBD1|TRBJ1-2|few
TGCGCCAGCAGCTTTAACAGGGGGCAAGGCTACACCTTC
CASSFNRGQGYTF
>TRBV7-9|TRBD1|TRBJ2-7|many
TGTGCCAGCAGCGCCCCGGGACAGGGCTACGAGCAGTACTTC
CASSAPGQGYEQYF
>TRBV7-8|TRBD1|TRBJ2-7|few
TGTGCCAGCAGCTTAGGGACAGGGTTGGAGTACTTC
CASSLGTGLEYF
>TRBV18|-|TRBJ2-3|few
TGTGCCAGCTCACCGGATACCACAGATACGCAGTATTTT
CASSPDTTDTQYF
>TRBV12-3/TRBV12-4|TRBD1|TRBJ2-1|-
TGTGCCAGCAGTCCCCAGGACAGGGCTCGTTATGAGCAGTTCTTC
CASSPQDRARYEQFF
>TRBV3-1|-|TRBJ2-7|-
TGTGCCAGCAAGGCATGGGTCTTCAGCTCCTACGAGCAGTACTTC
CASKAWVFSSYEQYF
>TRBV4-1|-|TRBJ1-2|-
TGCGCCAGCAGCCAAGATCCAGCAGGGCGGGACTATGGCTACACCTTC
CASSQDPAGRDYGYTF
>TRBV5-1|TRBD2|TRBJ2-1|few
TGCGCCAGCAGCTTGGAGGCGGGGGGGTCCTACAATGAGCAGTTCTTC
CASSLEAGGSYNEQFF
>TRBV18|TRBD1|TRBJ2-7|-
TGTGCCAGCTCACCACGCCCCGACAGGGACGAGCAGTACTTC
CASSPRPDRDEQYF
>TRBV4-3|TRBD2|TRBJ2-1|-
TGCGCCAGCAGCCAAGGGACTAGCGGGAATTCCTACAATGAGCAGTTCTTC
CASSQGTSGNSYNEQFF
>TRBV12-3/TRBV12-4|TRBD2|TRBJ2-5|few
TGTGCCAGCAGTTTCGTCCAAAGCGGGAGGGCCTCAGGGAGGGAGACCCAGTACTTC
CASSFVQSGRASGRETQYF
>TRBV7-9|-|TRBJ2-5|many
TGTGCCAGCAGCTTTGTGGGTAAAGGCCAAGAGACCCAGTACTTC
CASSFVGKGQETQYF
>TRBV4-1|TRBD1|TRBJ2-1|few
TGCGCCAGCAGCCAGGGACGACAGGGCAATTCCTACAATGAGCAGTTCTTC
CASSQGRQGNSYNEQFF
>TRBV2|TRBD1|TRBJ1-1|-
TGTGCCAGCAGTGAGCAGGGGGCGCGGGTGGATGAAGCTTTCTTT
CASSEQGARVDEAFF
>TRBV10-3|-|TRBJ2-7|many
TGTGCCATCAGTCTACCTTCCTACGAGCAGTACTTC
CAISLPSYEQYF
>TRBV12-3/TRBV12-4|-|TRBJ2-7|few
TGTGCCAGCAAAAAAAGAGGGCCCGAGCAGTACTTC
CASKKRGPEQYF
>TRBV7-6|TRBD1|TRBJ2-2|few
TGTGCCAGCAGCTTAAATAAACCCCGACAGGGGGCGAACACCGGGGAGCTGTTTTTT
CASSLNKPRQGANTGELFF
>TRBV5-4|-|TRBJ2-3|-
TGTGCCAGCAGCTTGGCGGGAGCCGGCCCATATACGCAGTATTTT
CASSLAGAGPYTQYF
>TRBV4-1|TRBD1|TRBJ2-7|-
TGCGCCAGCAGCCAAGGAGGGGACAGGGTTGAAAACTACGAGCAGTACTTC
CASSQGGDRVENYEQYF
>TRBV10-1|-|TRBJ2-2|few
TGCGCCAGCGGTCCCGGGGGGCGCCCCCCCGGGGAGCTGTTTTTT
CASGPGGRPPGELFF
>TRBV27|-|TRBJ2-3|few
TGTGCCAGCAGTACGACTAGGAGATTCACAGATACGCAGTATTTT
CASSTTRRFTDTQYF
>TRBV5-6|-|TRBJ2-1|few
TGTGCCAGCAGCTTGTATCGGGCGGCGGGGACGCCCATCCTTGGGCAGTTCTTC
CASSLYRAAGTPILGQFF
>TRBV5-1|-|TRBJ2-3|-
TGCGCCAGCAGCTTGGTGGAGGCGAGCACAGATACGCAGTATTTT
CASSLVEASTDTQYF
>TRBV4-2|TRBD1|TRBJ1-5|-
TGTGCCAGCAGCCGGGGGACAGGGGGCGTTCAGCCCCAGCATTTT
CASSRGTGGVQPQHF
>TRBV6-2/TRBV6-3|-|TRBJ2-5|few
TGTGCCATCGCCAGCCCCCCACCTTCGTACCAAGAGACCCAGTACTTC
CAIASPPPSYQETQYF
>TRBV11-2|-|TRBJ2-2|few
TGTGCCAGCAGCTTAGGGTACCGTCGGGACCCCGGGGAGCTGTTTTTT
CASSLGYRRDPGELFF
>TRBV4-2|TRBD2|TRBJ2-2|few
TGTGCCAGCAGCCAGAAAGGGAGCGGGAGGACTTCCGGGGAGCTGTTTTTT
CASSQKGSGRTSGELFF
>TRBV7-2|-|TRBJ2-3|few
TGTGCCAGCAGTCCCCGGCGGACTACAGGAGGCACAGATACGCAGTATTTT
CASSPRRTTGGTDTQYF
>TRBV18|-|TRBJ2-5|few
TGTGCCAGCTCACTCCTCGGAACAGGGAGGTCTCAAGAGACCCAGTACTTC
CASSLLGTGRSQETQYF
>TRBV12-3/TRBV12-4|-|TRBJ2-2|few
TGTGCCAGCAAAGGGGAGAGGGTCTACACCGGGGAGCTGTTTTTT
CASKGERVYTGELFF
>TRBV7-2|-|TRBJ2-3|-
TGTGCCAGCAGCTTAGCCCCGGGGGAGGATACGCAGTATTTT
CASSLAPGEDTQYF
>TRBV12-3/TRBV12-4|-|TRBJ2-2|-
TGTGCCAGCAGTTTTACTTTGTCGAACACCGGGGAGCTGTTTTTT
CASSFTLSNTGELFF
>TRBV20-1|TRBD1|TRBJ2-1|-
TGCAGTGCAAGACAGGGGGCGCGGCCCTACAATGAGCAGTTCTTC
CSARQGARPYNEQFF
>TRBV25-1|-|TRBJ2-2|few
TGTGCCAGCACCCCCCGGCAGAAAGGTACCGGGGAGCTGTTTTTT
CASTPRQKGTGELFF
>TRBV6-1|TRBD1|TRBJ2-7|-
TGTGCCAGCAGAGGACAGGCGTACTACGAGCAGTACTTC
CASRGQAYYEQYF
>TRBV10-3|TRBD1|TRBJ2-3|few
TGTGCCATCAGTGGGATTCCGGGACAGGCCCCAGATACGCAGTATTTT
CAISGIPGQAPDTQYF
>TRBV7-9|-|TRBJ2-1|few
TGTGCCAGCAGCTCAAGCCAGGGGCGGGATGAGCAGTTCTTC
CASSSSQGRDEQFF
>TRBV5-1|-|TRBJ2-2|-
TGCGCCAGCAGCATGCTAGCGAAGGGGGCCGGGGAGCTGTTTTTT
CASSMLAKGAGELFF
>TRBV10-3|-|TRBJ2-5|few
TGTGCCATCAGTGAGGAGACAGGTCGGGGGACCCAGTACTTC
CAISEETGRGTQYF
>TRBV4-3|TRBD2|TRBJ2-1|many
TGCGCCAGCAGCCAAGTAACTAGCGGGAGAAAGGGTGAGCAGTTCTTC
CASSQVTSGRKGEQFF
>TRBV7-8|TRBD2|TRBJ2-5|few
TGTGCCAGCAGCTTGGGCTACCGCGGGAGTTCCCAAGAGACCCAGTACTTC
CASSLGYRGSSQETQYF
>TRBV4-1|TRBD2|TRBJ2-3|few
TGCGCCAGCAGCCGAGAGCGGGGGTTGTCCACAGATACGCAGTATTTT
CASSRERGLSTDTQYF
>TRBV12-3/TRBV12-4|TRBD2|TRBJ2-7|-
TGTGCCAGCAGTTTAGGGTCCTCTGGCGGGGGGGCCCCCTACGAGCAGTACTTC
CASSLGSSGGGAPYEQYF
>TRBV7-8|-|TRBJ2-1|few
TGTGCCAGCAGCTTAGCGAGGGCAGGGTCCTACAATGAGCAGTTCTTC
CASSLARAGSYNEQFF
>TRBV10-2|-|TRBJ2-7|-
TGCGCCAGCAGTGACCCTGTTTCGGTCGAGCAGTACTTC
CASSDPVSVEQYF
>TRBV10-2|-|TRBJ2-3|-
TGCGCCAGCAGTGGTTGGGCAGGGGGGAAAGATACGCAGTATTTT
CASSGWAGGKDTQYF
>TRBV4-3|TRBD1|TRBJ2-3|-
TGCGCCACCGGGACAGACAACACAGATACGCAGTATTTT
CATGTDNTDTQYF
>TRBV7-6|-|TRBJ2-3|-
TGTGCCAGCAGCCCCGCTGACACAGATACGCAGTATTTT
CASSPADTDTQYF
>TRBV6-5|TRBD1|TRBJ1-6|few
TGTGCCAGCAGTAGCAACAGGGGGCAAAAATATAATTCACCCCTCCACTTT
CASSSNRGQKYNSPLHF
>TRBV18|-|TRBJ1-2|-
TGTGCCAGCTCCAACGACAGAGGATTAGACTATGGCTACACCTTC
CASSNDRGLDYGYTF
>TRBV15|-|TRBJ2-1|-
TGTGCCACCAGCAGAGGCCCCACTAGCCTGGGAAACAATGAGCAGTTCTTC
CATSRGPTSLGNNEQFF
>TRBV25-1|TRBD2|TRBJ2-1|many
TGTGCCAGCAGTCCCCTCCGACTAGCACCTAAGGACAATGAGCAGTTCTTC
CASSPLRLAPKDNEQFF
>TRBV7-9|-|TRBJ1-2|-
TGTGCCAGCAGCTCAGCATGGGGCTACACCTTC
CASSSAWGYTF
>TRBV6-5|-|TRBJ2-7|few
TGTGCCAGCAGTTACACCGGGACACCTTACGAGCAGTACTTC
CASSYTGTPYEQYF
>TRBV24-1|-|TRBJ2-3|-
TGTGCCACCAGTGATTTGCAAGGGGGGAGCACGCAGTATTTT
CATSDLQGGSTQYF